Only a few counts were recorded for the clone carrying this T cell receptor (beta chain). Its cognate antigen is unknown. Reverse transcription of all isolated RNA meant that expressed TCRB transcripts were sequenced. Measured with immunoSEQ multiplex PCR; TCRdb has only the in-frame clones, and not every one. The table records about 200,000 clones, 11% of them present only once. The data are from a study of beta chain features in type 1 diabetes. Study as a whole: Patients looked much like healthy donors when it came to age, gender and cell yields. Whole-study results and caveats: Patients' naive, central memory and regulatory TCRB repertoires appeared more alike than those of healthy donors. PCR might preferentially amplify shorter templates, equally in patients and controls.

J gave up 6 bases and V 0 bases, and 10 bases lay outside the gene matches. CDR3 length: 15 residues. Per germline, CDR1 GTSNPN and CDR2 SVGIG (reference sequence). This receptor was obtained from a man between 18 and 35 years old in good health. V gene TRBV30 combines with J gene TRBJ2-5; 7 bases line up with TRBD1. Sequenced input: central memory CD4+ T cells from blood. CDR3 in amino acids: CAWSVGAAGGQTQYF. CDR3 bases: TGTGCCTGGAGTGTAGGTGCGGCAGGGGGACAGACCCAGTACTTC. The full variable domain, in which reference TRBV30 and TRBJ2-5 provide the parts outside the CDR3, is SQTIHQWPATLVQPVGSPLSLECTVEGTSNPNLYWYRQAAGRGLQLLFYSVGIGQISSEVPQNLSASRPQDRQFILSSKKLLLSDSGFYLCAWSVGAAGGQTQYFGPGTRLLVL.